Sequencing of this TCR beta chain was carried out in a study of chronic HIV infection and antiretroviral therapy. MiXCR, applied by TCRdb to the 5' RACE reads, yields one record per CDR3 protein. The sample consists of 40,000 to 50,000 distinct CDR3 sequences, 15% to 20% of them appearing once. This clonotype occurred a few times. The germline V gene encodes CDR1 DFQATT and CDR2 SNEGSKA (reference sequence). With 1 base removed from V and 0 bases from J, the gap between germline ends came to 11 bases. This CDR3 has 15 amino acids. The chain links TRBV20-1 to TRBJ2-3, with D perhaps matching TRBD1 or TRBD2 (5 bases each). The sequencing sample was made of peripheral blood. This receptor was obtained from an adult who had HIV and had not received antiretroviral therapy, or was an uninfected healthy control (not recorded which). The CDR3 coding sequence is TGCAGTGCTAGAGTTGGGGGAACTAGCACAGATACGCAGTATTTT. It translates to CSARVGGTSTDTQYF.